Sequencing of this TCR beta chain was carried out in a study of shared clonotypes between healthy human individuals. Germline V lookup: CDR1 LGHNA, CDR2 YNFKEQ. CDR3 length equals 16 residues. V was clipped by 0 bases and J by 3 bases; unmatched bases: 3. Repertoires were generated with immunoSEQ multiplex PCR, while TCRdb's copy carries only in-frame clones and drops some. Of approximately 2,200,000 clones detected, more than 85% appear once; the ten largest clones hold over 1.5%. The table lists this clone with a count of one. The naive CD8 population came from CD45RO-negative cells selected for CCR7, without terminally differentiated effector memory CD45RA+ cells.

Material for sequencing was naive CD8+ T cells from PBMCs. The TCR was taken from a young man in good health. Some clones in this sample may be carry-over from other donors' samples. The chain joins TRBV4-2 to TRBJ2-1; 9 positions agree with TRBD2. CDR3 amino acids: CASSQDQRGVYNEQFF. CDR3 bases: TGTGCCAGCAGCCAAGACCAGCGGGGGGTCTACAATGAGCAGTTCTTC.